The T cell receptor (beta chain) described here comes from a study of cytomegalovirus exposure and HLA in healthy donors (dated by TCRdb to 2016 to 2017). In the study overall: An earlier analysis of several hundred of the donors reported 250 to 300 Gb of sequence data and 120 million or so unique TCR beta sequences from about 200 million T cells. Roughly 300 gigabases of sequencing data and tens of millions of unique TCR sequences were included in an early release covering about 600 HLA-typed donors. Of the 300 to 450 genotyped donors, around 81% fell in the genetic ancestry cluster associated with self-reported Caucasian donors. The study aimed to test whether signatures of past pathogen exposure could be identified by cataloging public T cell receptors. The study profiled the T cell repertoires of approximately 700 subjects by immunosequencing and related them to cytomegalovirus serostatus. Besides the first cohort of hundreds of subjects, a separate validation cohort made up of 95 to 150 different subjects was used. To predict cytomegalovirus infection status, the study combined high-throughput TCR immunosequencing, statistical association of individual TCRs with disease status, and machine learning. A later analysis re-examined previously published TCR beta repertoires from about 700 donors and added high-resolution HLA genotyping to investigate patterns of TCR occurrence. The later analysis used no new phenotypic data to find candidate immune exposures, relying instead on TCR beta sequences and their occurrence across donors. In an earlier analysis of 587 of the donors, high-throughput TCR beta sequencing was used to judge whether each TCR beta V gene segment behaved as functional or pseudogenic. Alongside the repertoire data, information on donor age, sex, ethnicity and CMV serostatus was compiled. In a later genetic analysis, genome-wide SNP genotypes for about 60% of the 666 donors were used, and that subset was treated as a discovery cohort. All discovery cohort repertoires had been generated using a single sequencing platform. HLA typing covered class I and class II loci at four-digit resolution. The number of typed donors differed by locus: about 620-640 for A, B, C, DRB1 and DQB1; 522 for DQA1; 600 to 610 for DPA1; and some 470 for DPB1. Because of strong linkage in the cohort, roughly five DR-DQ haplotypes were treated as single units for association and clustering. On average, approximately 250,000 unique TCR beta nucleotide sequences were sequenced per donor among 350 to 400 genotyped donors of the cohort, with around 19% of those sequences being non-productive. The paper as a whole reports these results and caveats: Specific HLA alleles were associated with 18,000 or so TCR beta sequences at a false discovery rate of 0.05 in a later analysis. Most TCR sequences were observed very rarely across donors, whereas some public TCRs were present in many individuals. Some IMGT-functional V segments, including TRBV6-2 and TRBV6-3, could not be told apart with the 87-base-pair reads, so those segments were excluded. The classifier was reported to diagnose cytomegalovirus status with high specificity and sensitivity in both the original cohort and the validation cohort. According to the authors, the approach could potentially be generalized to other disease states and immunological phenotypes. Presence/absence analyses assumed roughly uniform sequencing depth across donors, an assumption that may not hold. An association between a missense DCLRE1C variant and V-gene and J-gene trimming of TCR beta chains was found in a later genetic analysis and replicated in an independent cohort. A further reported finding was that TCR beta sequences accurately predicted the HLA-A and HLA-B alleles for most subjects in the first cohort. An earlier analysis of around 540 of the donors showed that most TCR beta V segments appeared in productive rearrangements either about 90% or about 30% of the time, which broadly matched IMGT annotations. The sequencing pipeline was judged likely to have produced a cluster of highly shared sequence variants as a technical artifact. In vitro tests confirmed that three of the cytomegalovirus-associated TCR beta chains recognize cytomegalovirus antigens. A later genetic analysis reported fewer N-insertions in productive TCRs among donors in an Asian-associated ancestry cluster than the roughly 700-donor mean. Assigning TCR associations to individual alleles was difficult when HLA alleles, especially DR and DQ, strongly co-occurred. The earlier analysis of around 600 of the donors excluded 15 to 20 rarely observed V segments, including chromosome 9 orphons, because counts were too low. In a later analysis, HLA-associated TCR beta chains were found to be more clonally expanded and to have lower generation probabilities than equally common non-associated chains. The only immune exposure information available for the cohort was CMV serostatus. Correlated functional status among segregating V segments might be attributable to linkage disequilibrium, but an unknown experimental factor could not be ruled out. Because HLA typing was unavailable for some donors at each locus, only the typed subset was used in association tests. The study listed over 150 TCR beta chains as associated with cytomegalovirus. Only TCR beta chains were sequenced in this cohort, and the absence of alpha or paired-chain data limited detectable features. In a later analysis, several top co-occurrence clusters were reported to appear linked to parvovirus B19, influenza, CMV and Epstein-Barr virus. A later analysis found that TCR association rates varied across HLA loci, with DRB1 alleles showing the most associated TCRs and HLA-C alleles the fewest. In a later analysis, most CMV-associated TCR beta chains were found to appear HLA-restricted, with HLA associations seemingly driven largely by CMV exposure.

Turning to this clone: Its target antigen remains unknown. Since the CDR3 does not end with the conserved phenylalanine or tryptophan, this likely comes from a read error.

Libraries were built with the immunoSEQ multiplex PCR assay. For the multiplex PCR, a mixture combining 60 forward primers for TCR Vbeta segments and 13 reverse primers for TCR Jbeta segments was used. The CDR3 region of rearranged TCR beta genes was amplified from genomic DNA with a multiplex PCR assay. Amplified TCR beta libraries were sequenced as 87-base-pair reads on the Illumina HiSeq System. Per the authors' processing: A later analysis tallied tens of millions of unique TCR beta chains across the roughly 610 repertoires, and around 10 million of those chains were shared by two or more donors. Raw reads were error-corrected and collapsed into unique sequences with a nearest-neighbor algorithm that merged closely related sequences to remove PCR and sequencing errors. Alignment of CDR3 sequences to IMGT reference sequences was used to assign V, D and J gene segments. Each retained sequence needed at least a six-nucleotide match to both a V gene segment and a J gene segment. Rearrangements were classified as productive when the CDR3 lacked stop codons and remained in frame with V and J, and all other rearrangements were classified as non-productive. CDR3 was defined according to IMGT convention as the region running from the second conserved V-encoded cysteine to the conserved J-encoded phenylalanine. In an earlier analysis of roughly 610 of the donors, sequences lacking an unambiguous match to a single V gene segment were excluded. In an earlier analysis of more than 500 of the donors, a V segment was called functional when productive rearrangements were above 56.7%, and segregating when the standard deviation between donors exceeded 5%. A statistical classification framework was developed to diagnose cytomegalovirus status using the catalog of TCR beta chain sequences. In a later analysis, V and J genes were assigned by comparing TCR nucleotide sequences against IMGT/GENE-DB human TR gene sequences. A later analysis assigned CDR3 sequences and most-parsimonious VDJ recombination scenarios with the TCRdist pipeline. In a later analysis, each TCR beta chain was defined by its CDR3 amino acid sequence together with its V-gene family, and reads without a unique V-gene family were excluded. In a later analysis, 450 to 600 highly shared, low-generation-probability nucleotide sequences were removed to address suspected cross-contamination and a sequencing artifact. In a later analysis, a clonal expansion index was calculated for each public chain from normalized within-repertoire ranks of inferred template counts. Generation probabilities in a later analysis came from a VDJ recombination model fitted to out-of-frame rearrangements, and those results were checked against IGoR. A later analysis scored TCR-TCR, TCR-HLA and TCR-CMV co-occurrence with hypergeometric tests, applying a repertoire-size bias correction to TCR pairs. In a later analysis, false discovery rates were estimated by permuting HLA or CMV assignments 20 times. In a later analysis, co-occurring TCRs were grouped with DBSCAN, and TCRdist sequence similarity was added when clustering was performed within HLA-allele-positive subsets. Repertoires with fewer than 30,000 or more than 120,000 public chains, plus five repertoires with anomalous nucleotide sharing, were excluded from co-occurrence clustering. TCRdb obtained this table from immuneACCESS and retained in-frame rearrangements with V and J assigned. These tables miss some clones; where compared with another copy, unresolved V genes account for less than half of the shortfall, and the remainder is unexplained. V and J calls and clone size are those listed in that table; D and trimming were worked out from the DNA. Counted in this sample were approximately 70,000 clones; around three quarters of them appeared once. The top ten clonotypes cover 6.3% of the sample.

The cohort consisted of 666 healthy bone marrow donors. At the time of sampling, every cohort member was nominally healthy, though immune exposures that went unrecorded were likely present. The donor was CMV seronegative and belonged to the group of 350 or so seronegative cohort members. A peripheral blood sample was collected from each donor, and TCR beta sequencing was performed on peripheral blood mononuclear cells. The Qiagen DNeasy Blood Extraction Kit was used to extract genomic DNA from the blood cell samples. According to the germline V gene, CDR1 reads MGHDK and CDR2 reads SYGVNS. Trimming removed 5 bases from V and 4 bases from J; the gene matches leave 7 bases unexplained. The CDR3 is 14 residues long, counting both termini. Only CDR3 DNA is held: 42 bases, read in frame from base 1.

This clonotype was sampled from a man aged 45-65 years in good health and CMV-seronegative. The receptor chain draws on TRBV25-1 and TRBJ1-2; TRBD1 lines up with 7 middle nucleotides. The specimen was PBMCs. The base sequence is TGTGCCAGCAGTCCGGACAGGCTGGCCTATGGCTACACCCTC. Its coded protein is CASSPDRLAYGYTL.